Each of the 9 T cell receptor beta chains below was sequenced from the same sample in a study of T cell clonality in common variable immunodeficiency. TCRdb's table, derived via immunoSEQ multiplex PCR, lists solely in-frame clones and lacks some. This repertoire lists some 60,000 clones without singletons; over 1.5% sits in the top ten. The specimen was peripheral blood mononuclear cells. These receptor sequences come from a person between 18 and 75 years old in good health.

This clone was counted ten times or more. The read terminates 3 residues ahead of where the CDR3 ends, so the germline J gene completes it. The V and J genes are TRBV5-6 and TRBJ1-3; D remains unclear. The germline CDR1 and CDR2 sequences are SGHDT and YYEEEE. The germline V and J ends were trimmed by 4 bases and 0 bases, with 11 bases remaining between them. The CDR3 is made up of 15 amino acids. The chain's CDR3 is CASSARRLSGNTIYF. Partial CDR3 DNA: TGTGCCAGCAGCGCGCGCAGGCTCTCTGGAAACACC. The full variable domain, rest sourced from reference TRBV5-6 and TRBJ1-3, is DAGVTQSPTHLIKTRGQQVTLRCSPKSGHDTVSWYQQALGQGPQFIFQYYEEEERQRGNFPDRFSGHQFPNYSSELNVNALLLGDSALYLCASSARRLSGNTIYFGEGSWLTVV.

This clone has a count of ten or more. The sequenced fragment ends 3 residues before the CDR3 boundary, so the rest is inferred from the germline J gene. V gene TRBV10-3 combines with J gene TRBJ2-5, with D maybe TRBD2 (6 bases). This CDR3 has 11 amino acids. Germline loops: CDR1 ENHRY, CDR2 SYGVKD. V was shortened by 10 bases and J by 4 bases, with 10 bases between the two germline ends. The CDR3 loop reads CATLEGETQYF. Partial CDR3 DNA: TGTGCCACTTTGGAGGGAGAGACC.

This clone occurred many times. The read stops 3 residues short of the end of the CDR3; the missing end is completed from the germline J gene. The chain joins TRBV5-1 to TRBJ1-1; D might be TRBD1 (5 bases). The V gene's germline CDR1 is SGHRS and CDR2 YFSETQ. The CDR3 spans 17 residues. V was trimmed by 5 bases and J by 0 bases, leaving 20 bases between them. The sequenced part of the CDR3 DNA is TGCGCCAGCAGTCCGGCCCTCCGTTCGACAGTGAACACTGAA. Amino acids: CASSPALRSTVNTE. The complete CDR3 protein is CASSPALRSTVNTEAFF.

This clone came up many times. The read ends 3 residues before the CDR3 terminus; that terminus is restored from the germline J gene. The chain employs TRBV5-1 and TRBJ2-5; 10 nucleotides agree with TRBD1. This CDR3 comprises 16 residues. V lost 4 bases, J lost 4 bases, and 10 bases stayed unmatched. Germline V gene data show CDR1 as SGHRS and CDR2 as YFSETQ. The CDR3 bases that were read are TGCGCCAGCAGCATAACCCGGGACAGGGGAGGAGAGACC. This gives the protein CASSITRDRGGET. The complete CDR3 protein is CASSITRDRGGETQYF.

For this clone: With the read ending 3 residues before the CDR3 end, the germline J gene is used to fill in that end. This chain joins TRBV18 and TRBJ2-1; maybe TRBD1 (6 bases). The CDR3 spans 13 residues. CDR1 is KGHSH, CDR2 LQKENI, per germline. The V end lost 6 bases, the J end lost 4 bases, and 10 bases lay between the germline ends. CDR3 region: CASSPTGYNEQFF. Incomplete CDR3 DNA: TGTGCCAGCTCGCCGACAGGTTACAATGAG. Together with reference TRBV18 and TRBJ2-1, the CDR3 gives the full variable domain: NAGVMQNPRHLVRRRGQEARLRCSPMKGHSHVYWYRQLPEEGLKFMVYLQKENIIDESGMPKERFSAEFPKEGPSILRIQQVVRGDSAAYFCASSPTGYNEQFFGPGTRLTVL.

This clone came up many times. The read halts 3 residues ahead of the CDR3 end, with the missing end drawn from the germline J gene. The chain carries TRBV14 and TRBJ2-7, with TRBD1 as a possible D gene (5 bases). The CDR3 has 14 amino acids. Germline V gene lookup returns CDR1 SGHDN and CDR2 FVKESK. The V end was cut by 1 base, the J end by 6 bases, with 13 bases between. The CDR3 loop is CASSQAFRAFEQYF. The CDR3 DNA, read in part, is TGTGCCAGCAGCCAAGCGTTCAGGGCTTTCGAG.

This clone has at least ten counts. The read finishes 3 residues shy of the CDR3 end, and the germline J gene is used to complete it. The gene calls are TRBV15 and TRBJ1-2; 7 bases are shared with TRBD1. CDR1 LNHNV and CDR2 YYDKDF come from the germline V gene (reference sequence). This CDR3 region has 12 residues. CDR3 DNA (partial): TGTGCCACCAGCAGACCGGGACAGACC. Translated: CATSRPGQT. The complete CDR3 protein is CATSRPGQTYTF.

This clone was detected ten times or more. The read halts 3 residues ahead of the CDR3 end, with the missing end drawn from the germline J gene. The J gene is TRBJ2-7, the V gene TRBV5-1, with 8 positions matching TRBD1. The CDR3 has 15 residues. The V segment lost 4 bases and the J segment 6 bases; nucleotides outside the gene matches: 12. Germline V gene sequence: CDR1 SGHRS, CDR2 YFSETQ. CDR3 loop: CASSPNTQTGVEQYF. The CDR3 DNA, read in part, is TGCGCCAGCAGCCCGAATACCCAGACAGGGGTCGAG.

This clone was picked up many times. From the germline J gene comes the end of the CDR3, since the read stops 3 residues before it. The chain is built from TRBV29-1 and TRBJ2-5; 10 positions match TRBD2. V dropped 6 bases and J dropped 4; count of bases not matched to a gene: 8. Per germline, CDR1 SQVTM and CDR2 ANQGSEA. The CDR3 is 14 residues long. CDR3 in amino acids: CSVEIAGGRETQYF. CDR3 bases read: TGCAGCGTGGAAATAGCGGGAGGTAGAGAGACC.